This T cell receptor beta chain was recovered during a study of pediatric ulcerative colitis. Note on this clone: Its antigen is unidentified.

The ends were cut back, 10 bases at V and 8 bases at J, with 23 bases in the middle. This CDR3 has 14 residues. The germline V gene has CDR1 ENHRY and CDR2 SYGVKD. Sequencing was performed with immunoSEQ multiplex PCR; in TCRdb, only in-frame clones are kept and a portion is missing. The sample lists 55,000 to 70,000 clones; around 87% were seen once. Study findings and constraints: Blood-rectal clonal overlap within each person was significantly higher in ulcerative colitis patients than controls. Substantially fewer templates came from a couple of patients' blood samples. Two rectal CDR3 clonotypes occurred in all ulcerative colitis patients.

This TCR was sampled from a boy younger than 18 who was a control in a study of pediatric ulcerative colitis. This chain joins TRBV10-3 and TRBJ1-2, with D perhaps TRBD1 (6 bases). Material: blood. CDR3 region: CATKGDTPFVGYTF. The CDR3 DNA reads TGTGCCACTAAGGGGGACACCCCTTTTGTAGGCTACACCTTC.